A single sample gave rise to the 20 T cell receptor beta chains below, sequenced in a study of blood T cell repertoires in COVID-19. The assay was immunoSEQ multiplex PCR, and TCRdb's table has in-frame clones only and misses some. The repertoire holds around 370,000 clones, approximately 90% seen once, with about 1.1% in the top ten. Sequenced: PBMCs or T cells enriched from blood (not recorded which). Receptor source: a woman aged 18 to 35 who had recovered from COVID-19.

The chain uses TRBV9 and TRBJ1-1; 7 bases line up with TRBD1. V lost 7 bases and J lost 6; bases outside the gene matches: 12. The CDR3 spans 14 residues. Germline lookup yields CDR1 SGDLS and CDR2 YYNGEE. The CDR3 DNA sequence: TGTGCCAGCGGGAGATCTAGGGGGCCCGCTGAAGCTTTCTTT. Protein product: CASGRSRGPAEAFF. The whole variable domain, remainder taken from reference TRBV9 and TRBJ1-1, is DSGVTQTPKHLITATGQRVTLRCSPRSGDLSVYWYQQSLDQGLQFLIQYYNGEERAKGNILERFSAQQFPDLHSELNLSSLELGDSALYFCASGRSRGPAEAFFGQGTRLTVV.

This sequence joins TRBV3-1 (or the pseudogene TRBV3-2) and TRBJ1-5, with D hard to call. Looked up from germline, CDR1 is LGHDT and CDR2 is YNNKEL (reference sequence). The CDR3 is made up of 13 amino acids. V was pared by 3 bases and J by 9 bases, with 12 bases between. CDR3: CASSQRGLGPQHF. The DNA for the CDR3 is TGTGCCAGCAGCCAGAGAGGGTTGGGGCCCCAGCATTTT.

This sequence joins TRBV10-3 and TRBJ1-6; 7 bases align to TRBD1. Germline CDR1 and CDR2: ENHRY and SYGVKD. This CDR3 contains 14 residues. V lost 4 bases to trimming and J lost 7 bases; unmatched junction nucleotides: 4. Written as DNA, the CDR3 is TGTGCCATCAGTGGCGGGACAGTCAATTCACCCCTCCACTTT. Its translation: CAISGGTVNSPLHF.

The chain joins TRBV7-3 to TRBJ2-7, with 8 bases lining up with TRBD1. CDR1 and CDR2 (germline): SGHTA, FQGTGA. This CDR3 region has 14 residues. Trimming at V came to 2 bases and at J to 2 bases, leaving 2 bases not matched to a gene. CDR3 region: CASSLARGPYEQYF. The CDR3 DNA is TGTGCCAGCAGCTTAGCCAGGGGGCCCTACGAGCAGTACTTC.

This rearrangement joins TRBV6-5 to TRBJ2-7, with TRBD2 as a possible D gene (5 bases). The germline V and J ends were trimmed by 2 bases and 5 bases, with 16 bases remaining between them. CDR1 and CDR2 from the germline V gene are MNHEY and SVGAGI. CDR3 length equals 15 residues. CDR3 nucleotides: TGTGCCAGCAGTTACGCCCCCACGGGGTCGGACGAGCAGTACTTC. Amino acid sequence: CASSYAPTGSDEQYF.

J is TRBJ2-7 and V is TRBV29-1, with D possibly TRBD2 on 6 matching bases. Deletions cut 6 bases from V and 1 base from J, with 19 bases between. The CDR3 covers 15 residues. Germline loops: CDR1 SQVTM, CDR2 ANQGSEA. The CDR3 DNA follows: TGCAGCGTGCAACCCACTAGCAAGGGATCCTACGAGCAGTACTTC. The encoded protein is CSVQPTSKGSYEQYF.

This clone was detected only once. The V and J genes are TRBV4-1 and TRBJ1-1; 7 bases agree with TRBD1. The CDR3 is 14 amino acids. Unmatched junction bases numbered 4, after V lost 5 bases and J lost 1 base. Germline V gives CDR1 MGHRA, CDR2 YSYEKL. Here the CDR3 DNA reads TGCGCCAGCAGCAGGACAGGACCGAACACTGAAGCTTTCTTT. Its protein product is CASSRTGPNTEAFF.

J is TRBJ1-2 and V is TRBV30; D is perhaps TRBD1 (5 bases). Germline V gene sequence: CDR1 GTSNPN, CDR2 SVGIG (reference sequence). The CDR3 loop spans 12 amino acids. V was cut by 1 base and J by 5 bases, with 8 bases left in between. The CDR3 loop is CAWSAPGYGYTF. CDR3 nucleotide sequence: TGTGCCTGGAGTGCCCCAGGGTATGGCTACACCTTC.

V gene TRBV6-4 combines with J gene TRBJ2-3; D unresolved. Per the germline V gene, CDR1 is MRHNA and CDR2 is SNTAGT. The CDR3 loop spans 13 amino acids. V shed 2 bases and J shed 6 bases, with 9 bases lying between them. CDR3 nucleotides: TGTGCCAGCAGTGACGGTGCCGAGGATACGCAGTATTTT. Residues: CASSDGAEDTQYF.

V is TRBV7-3 and J is TRBJ2-2, with 7 nucleotides matching TRBD1. Germline V gene sequence: CDR1 SGHTA, CDR2 FQGTGA. The CDR3 loop spans 17 amino acids. The V segment lost 5 bases and the J segment 6 bases; nucleotides outside the gene matches: 15. The CDR3 nucleotides read TGTGCCAGCAGCCCATCACTCGACAGGGTTGTATCCGGGGAGCTGTTTTTT. Amino acids: CASSPSLDRVVSGELFF. Full variable domain (rest looked up from reference TRBV7-3 and TRBJ2-2): GAGVSQTPSNKVTEKGKYVELRCDPISGHTALYWYRQSLGQGPEFLIYFQGTGAADDSGLPNDRFFAVRPEGSVSTLKIQRTERGDSAVYLCASSPSLDRVVSGELFFGEGSRLTVL.

The rearrangement joins TRBV14 to TRBJ1-4; tentatively, D is TRBD1 (5 bases). Trimming cost V 3 bases and J 3 bases, with 14 bases left between them. The CDR3 has 16 amino acids. CDR1 is SGHDN and CDR2 is FVKESK in the germline V gene. CDR3 sequence: CASSHHSRDPNEKLFF. For the CDR3, the DNA is TGTGCCAGCAGCCACCATAGCAGGGATCCTAATGAAAAACTGTTTTTT.

V gene TRBV5-5 combines with J gene TRBJ1-1; 11 nucleotides line up with TRBD1. The junction had 8 bases not matched to a gene; V was cut back by 0 bases and J by 4 bases. CDR3 length equals 17 residues. Germline V lookup: CDR1 SGHKS, CDR2 YYEKEE (reference sequence). The CDR3 sequence: CASSLGTGGIWGTEAFF. The CDR3 DNA is TGTGCCAGCAGCTTGGGGACAGGGGGCATTTGGGGCACTGAAGCTTTCTTT.

The rearrangement links TRBV28 to TRBJ1-4, with D possibly matching TRBD1 (6 bases). CDR1 is MDHEN and CDR2 is SYDVKM in the germline V gene. CDR3 length: 17 residues. Between the trimmed V and J ends, which lost 2 bases and 7 bases, there was a span of 20 bases. CDR3: CASSLVGGRGSGEKLFF. As DNA, the CDR3 is TGTGCCAGCAGTTTAGTGGGCGGCAGGGGTTCAGGTGAAAAACTGTTTTTT.

The chain joins TRBV13 to TRBJ2-7; 9 bases line up with TRBD2. The CDR3 totals 15 residues. The V gene's germline CDR1 is PRHDT and CDR2 FYEKMQ (reference sequence). V lost 5 bases and J lost 4; bases outside the gene matches: 9. CDR3 nucleotides: TGTGCCAGCAGCACATTTAGCGGGGGTGCTTACGAGCAGTACTTC. Protein sequence: CASSTFSGGAYEQYF.

This clone came up once. This chain uses TRBV9 with TRBJ1-6; the match to TRBD1 covers 7 bases. The trim removed 3 bases at V and 9 bases at J, leaving 9 bases unmatched. CDR3 length equals 15 residues. The V gene's germline CDR1 is SGDLS and CDR2 YYNGEE. This CDR3 reads CASSAAGTDLSPLHF. For the CDR3, the DNA is TGTGCCAGCAGCGCCGCCGGGACAGACCTTTCACCCCTCCACTTT. The full variable domain, in which reference TRBV9 and TRBJ1-6 provide the parts outside the CDR3, is DSGVTQTPKHLITATGQRVTLRCSPRSGDLSVYWYQQSLDQGLQFLIQYYNGEERAKGNILERFSAQQFPDLHSELNLSSLELGDSALYFCASSAAGTDLSPLHFGNGTRLTVT.

This chain uses TRBV2 with TRBJ2-7; D possibly corresponds to TRBD2 (5 bases). V lost 7 bases and J lost 3, with 10 bases in between. The germline V gene has CDR1 SNHLY and CDR2 FYNNEI. This CDR3 has 12 residues. The CDR3 nucleotides are TGTGCCAGCAAAGGTGAGGGCTACGAGCAGTACTTC. Protein: CASKGEGYEQYF.

The chain uses TRBV9 and TRBJ2-3; possible D gene TRBD2, 6 bases. Trimming took off 0 bases at V and 2 bases at J, with 13 bases between the two ends. The V gene's germline CDR1 is SGDLS and CDR2 YYNGEE. The CDR3 sequence is 16 residues long. CDR3 bases: TGTGCCAGCAGCGTAGAGGCGGGACTCTCCACAGATACGCAGTATTTT. This translates into CASSVEAGLSTDTQYF.

The chain is built from TRBV9 and TRBJ1-1, with D tentatively TRBD1 (6 bases). The CDR3 is 14 residues long. Germline assignment: CDR1 SGDLS and CDR2 YYNGEE. The V end lost 0 bases, the J end lost 1 base, and 7 bases lay between the germline ends. The CDR3 DNA reads TGTGCCAGCAGCGTAGGACAGGCGAACACTGAAGCTTTCTTT. It encodes CASSVGQANTEAFF. Looking up the rest from reference TRBV9 and TRBJ1-1 gives the full variable domain: DSGVTQTPKHLITATGQRVTLRCSPRSGDLSVYWYQQSLDQGLQFLIQYYNGEERAKGNILERFSAQQFPDLHSELNLSSLELGDSALYFCASSVGQANTEAFFGQGTRLTVV.

CDR3: CAWSVLAGGLSDTQYF. The CDR3 DNA is TGTGCCTGGAGTGTACTAGCGGGGGGGCTTTCAGATACGCAGTATTTT. The rearrangement uses TRBV30 and TRBJ2-3, with 13 bases aligning to TRBD2. The length of the CDR3 is 16 residues. Germline V gene sequence: CDR1 GTSNPN, CDR2 SVGIG (reference sequence). The ends lost 0 bases at V and 4 bases at J; junction bases unmatched: 4.

This clone was seen just once. V gene TRBV30 combines with J gene TRBJ1-2, with 8 positions matching TRBD1. The junction had 12 bases not matched to a gene; V was cut back by 3 bases and J by 6 bases. Germline assignment: CDR1 GTSNPN and CDR2 SVGIG (reference sequence). The CDR3 has 15 amino acids. The CDR3 sequence: CAWRRGQGDRDGYTF. In DNA form, the CDR3 reads TGTGCCTGGAGGAGAGGACAGGGCGATCGCGATGGCTACACCTTC.